A selection of T cell receptor beta chains follows, all from one sample in a study of blood T cell repertoires in COVID-19. Only in-frame clones appear in the TCRdb table, and some are missing; sequencing was by immunoSEQ multiplex PCR. The data show 65,000 to 70,000 clones, roughly three quarters seen once. Sequencing was carried out using peripheral blood. These receptors originate from a human donor in a cohort sampled during active COVID-19. CDR3s include the opening cysteine and the closing phenylalanine or tryptophan. A D gene is named only where the DNA matches it firmly. Clone size is given for some rows only: seen once, a few or many times, or a class if the clone is expanded.

J: TRBJ1-2
D: TRBD1
V: TRBV2
size: -
DNA: TGTGCCAGCAGCCTGGGACAGGGTAGGGGAGGCTACACCTTC
CDR3: CASSLGQGRGGYTF

J: TRBJ1-1
D: TRBD1
V: TRBV6-5
size: few
DNA: TGTGCCAGCAGTTTTCCAGGGGGTAAAAGGGCTGAAGCTTTCTTT
CDR3: CASSFPGGKRAEAFF

J: TRBJ2-3
D: TRBD2
V: TRBV27
size: -
DNA: TGTGCCAGCAGTTCCCCTAGCGGGGGGGCGCGAGATACGCAGTATTTT
CDR3: CASSSPSGGARDTQYF

J: TRBJ2-5
D: TRBD1
V: TRBV3-1/TRBV3-2
size: -
DNA: TGTGCCAGCAGCCCGACAGGGGACGAGACCCAGTACTTC
CDR3: CASSPTGDETQYF

J: TRBJ1-1
D: -
V: TRBV28
size: -
DNA: TGTGCCAGCACCCCGAGTGGGAGGGGAGCTTTCTTT
CDR3: CASTPSGRGAFF

J: TRBJ2-6
D: TRBD1
V: TRBV19
size: -
DNA: TGTGCCAGTAGTATGCGGACAGGGGTTCTCTCTGGGGCCAACGTCCTGACTTTC
CDR3: CASSMRTGVLSGANVLTF

J: TRBJ2-1
D: TRBD1
V: TRBV30
size: -
DNA: TGTGCCTGGACCCTACATGACAGGGGAAATAACCCCTACAATGAGCAGTTCTTC
CDR3: CAWTLHDRGNNPYNEQFF

J: TRBJ2-7
D: TRBD1
V: TRBV7-6
size: -
DNA: TGTGCCAGCAGCTTAGCGGACAGGGGAGACTACGAGCAGTACTTC
CDR3: CASSLADRGDYEQYF

J: TRBJ1-6
D: TRBD1
V: TRBV27
size: -
DNA: TGTGCCAGCAGTCCCAGGACAGGAAATTCACCCCTCCACTTT
CDR3: CASSPRTGNSPLHF

J: TRBJ1-5
D: -
V: TRBV5-1
size: once
DNA: TGCGCCAGCAGCCAGACCACGGGTAGCAATCAGCCCCAGCATTTT
CDR3: CASSQTTGSNQPQHF

J: TRBJ1-5
D: -
V: TRBV19
size: -
DNA: TGTGCCAGTAGTATGGGCAGATATAGCAATCAGCCCCAGCATTTT
CDR3: CASSMGRYSNQPQHF

J: TRBJ1-5
D: TRBD1
V: TRBV28
size: -
DNA: TGTGCCAGCAGTGCCGGGACAGCCTTTGATCAGCCCCAGCATTTT
CDR3: CASSAGTAFDQPQHF

J: TRBJ2-7
D: TRBD2
V: TRBV11-2
size: -
DNA: TGTGCCAGCGGAAGCGGGCTAGCGGTCTCCTACGAGCAGTACTTC
CDR3: CASGSGLAVSYEQYF

J: TRBJ1-1
D: -
V: TRBV9
size: -
DNA: TGTGCCAGCAGCGTCTTAGAGACTCCTATCTGGCCGATGAACACTGAAGCTTTCTTT
CDR3: CASSVLETPIWPMNTEAFF

J: TRBJ2-2
D: -
V: TRBV5-8
size: -
DNA: TGTGCCAGCAGCGTGTACAGGGTAATGAACACCGGGGAGCTGTTTTTT
CDR3: CASSVYRVMNTGELFF

J: TRBJ2-7
D: -
V: TRBV7-2
size: once
DNA: TGTGCCAGCAGCTTAGGGGGGGGGCCTTTCTACGAGCAGTACTTC
CDR3: CASSLGGGPFYEQYF

J: TRBJ1-5
D: -
V: TRBV28
size: -
DNA: TGTGCCAGCACTTCTAGGACTTCCAACCCACAGCCCCAGCATTTT
CDR3: CASTSRTSNPQPQHF

J: TRBJ1-3
D: TRBD1
V: TRBV18
size: -
DNA: TGTGCCAGCTCATCGGGACAGGCTCTCTCTGGAAACACCATATATTTT
CDR3: CASSSGQALSGNTIYF

J: TRBJ1-1
D: -
V: TRBV3-1/TRBV3-2
size: -
DNA: TGTGCCAGCAGCCCGATACTAGAAACAGAAGCTTTCTTT
CDR3: CASSPILETEAFF

J: TRBJ2-1
D: TRBD2
V: TRBV5-4
size: few
DNA: TGTGCCAGCAGCCCCATAGCGGGAGCAGGCAATGAGCAGTTCTTC
CDR3: CASSPIAGAGNEQFF

J: TRBJ1-6
D: -
V: TRBV11-1
size: -
DNA: TGTGCCAGCAGCTTAGACAGGAGCTCCTATAATTCACCCCTCCACTTT
CDR3: CASSLDRSSYNSPLHF

J: TRBJ2-1
D: TRBD2
V: TRBV7-6
size: -
DNA: TGTGCCAGCAGCTCGAGGACTAGCGGTTATAAATCCAATGAGCAGTTCTTC
CDR3: CASSSRTSGYKSNEQFF

J: TRBJ1-3
D: TRBD1
V: TRBV28
size: -
DNA: TGTGCCAGCAGTTCGACAGGGGGCGGTGGAAACACCATATATTTT
CDR3: CASSSTGGGGNTIYF

J: TRBJ2-1
D: TRBD1
V: TRBV6-5
size: -
DNA: TGTGCCAGCAGCCTCGTACAGGGGGGCGATGAGCAGTTCTTC
CDR3: CASSLVQGGDEQFF

J: TRBJ2-2
D: -
V: TRBV11-3
size: few
DNA: TGTGCCAGCAGCCCTTGGTCAGACACGAACACCGGGGAGCTGTTTTTT
CDR3: CASSPWSDTNTGELFF

J: TRBJ1-4
D: -
V: TRBV5-4
size: -
DNA: TGTGCCAGCAGCTCCCCGTCGGGGAATGAAAAACTGTTTTTT
CDR3: CASSSPSGNEKLFF

J: TRBJ2-5
D: TRBD2
V: TRBV3-1/TRBV3-2
size: -
DNA: TGTGCCAGCAGCCAAGAAAGGACTAGCGGGGGGTCCCAAGAGACCCAGTACTTC
CDR3: CASSQERTSGGSQETQYF

J: TRBJ2-7
D: TRBD1
V: TRBV18
size: -
DNA: TGTGCCAGCTCACCTCTTTCCGGACAGGGAGGCGATAACGAGCAGTACTTC
CDR3: CASSPLSGQGGDNEQYF

J: TRBJ1-1
D: TRBD1
V: TRBV6-6
size: -
DNA: TGTGCCAGTTGGACCGGGACAGGCACTGAAGCTTTCTTT
CDR3: CASWTGTGTEAFF

J: TRBJ2-1
D: -
V: TRBV2
size: -
DNA: TGTGCCAGCACAAGGGAAGTGGGGGGGTTCTTC
CDR3: CASTREVGGFF

J: TRBJ2-7
D: TRBD2
V: TRBV9
size: -
DNA: TGTGCCAGCAGCGTAGATCTAGCGGGAGGGCGAGAGCAGTACTTC
CDR3: CASSVDLAGGREQYF

J: TRBJ1-4
D: -
V: TRBV2
size: -
DNA: TGTGCCAGCAGGAGGGGGACTACGAGTGAAAAACTGTTTTTT
CDR3: CASRRGTTSEKLFF

J: TRBJ1-5
D: -
V: TRBV5-8
size: once
DNA: TGTGCCAGCAGCTTGGGTCGGAGGGATGGGCAGCCCCAGCATTTT
CDR3: CASSLGRRDGQPQHF

J: TRBJ2-3
D: TRBD2
V: TRBV5-1
size: -
DNA: TGCGCCAGCGATAGCGGGTTCCGCACAGATACGCAGTATTTT
CDR3: CASDSGFRTDTQYF

J: TRBJ2-1
D: -
V: TRBV9
size: -
DNA: TGTGCCAGCAGCCCCTCAACAGGGTACGAGCAGTTCTTC
CDR3: CASSPSTGYEQFF

J: TRBJ1-4
D: -
V: TRBV19
size: -
DNA: TGTGCCAGTAGGGGAAGGACAGCAAGTAATGAAAAACTGTTTTTT
CDR3: CASRGRTASNEKLFF

J: TRBJ1-1
D: -
V: TRBV3-1/TRBV3-2
size: -
DNA: TGTGCCAGCAGCCAAGGGGCAGGGGTGGGCACTGAAGCTTTCTTT
CDR3: CASSQGAGVGTEAFF

J: TRBJ2-7
D: TRBD1
V: TRBV7-6
size: few
DNA: TGTGCCAGCAGCTTACGGCCGGGACAGGTGGTGTACGAGCAGTACTTC
CDR3: CASSLRPGQVVYEQYF

J: TRBJ2-2
D: TRBD1
V: TRBV4-1
size: -
DNA: TGCGCCAGCAGCCAAGATCCCAGGGGGTTGTCGACCGGGGAGCTGTTTTTT
CDR3: CASSQDPRGLSTGELFF